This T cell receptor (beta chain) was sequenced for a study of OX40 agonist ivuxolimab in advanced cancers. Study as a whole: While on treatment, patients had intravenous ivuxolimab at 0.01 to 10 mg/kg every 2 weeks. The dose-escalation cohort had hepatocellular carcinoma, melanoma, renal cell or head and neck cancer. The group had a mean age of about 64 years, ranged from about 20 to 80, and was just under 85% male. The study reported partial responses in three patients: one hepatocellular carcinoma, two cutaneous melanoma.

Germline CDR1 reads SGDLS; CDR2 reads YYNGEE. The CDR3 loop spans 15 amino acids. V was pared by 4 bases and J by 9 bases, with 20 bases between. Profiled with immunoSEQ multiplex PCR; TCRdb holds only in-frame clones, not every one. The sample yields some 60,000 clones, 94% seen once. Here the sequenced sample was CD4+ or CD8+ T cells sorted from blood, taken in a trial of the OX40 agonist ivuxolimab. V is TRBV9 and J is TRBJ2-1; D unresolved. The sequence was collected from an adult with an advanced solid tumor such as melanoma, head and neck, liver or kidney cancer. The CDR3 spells CASSSPYSGFTEQFF. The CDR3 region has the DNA TGTGCCAGCAGCTCCCCGTATTCCGGTTTCACTGAGCAGTTCTTC. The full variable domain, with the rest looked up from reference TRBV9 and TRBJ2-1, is DSGVTQTPKHLITATGQRVTLRCSPRSGDLSVYWYQQSLDQGLQFLIQYYNGEERAKGNILERFSAQQFPDLHSELNLSSLELGDSALYFCASSSPYSGFTEQFFGPGTRLTVL.